This T cell receptor (beta chain) is drawn from a study of metastatic and nonmetastatic thyroid tumors (dated by TCRdb to about 2020). Broadly, across the study: Repertoires from peripheral blood and from tumor or nodule tissue samples of malignant and benign thyroid patients were compared. The research as a whole found: In both blood and tumor samples, TCR beta diversity was reported to be significantly higher in malignant tumors than in benign nodules.

This clone was found many times. There is no known antigen for this receptor. No base quality information exists; no much larger clone differs at one position. To prepare the library, PCR was applied. Reads for this sample came from an Illumina HiSeq 4000. High-throughput sequencing was used to profile the TCR beta-chain CDR3 region of each patient. For the original study's pipeline: Drawing on CDR3 differences between clinicopathological groups, the researchers built a classifier meant to tell apart patients with distant-metastatic papillary thyroid cancer. Repertoire diversity was assessed with the Shannon index, and tumor-blood repertoire similarity with the Morisita-Horn index. TCRdb reprocessing: public reads trimmed at Q25 with fastp, clones called with MiXCR, in-frame beta chains kept. The V and J calls follow TCRdb's processing rather than the paper's. The sample profile shows some 21,000 clones; more than 25% of them were found once. Jointly, the top ten make up 15% to 25% of the sample.

At the junction V is shortened by 5 bases and J by 4 bases, with 12 bases in between. Spanning cysteine to phenylalanine, the CDR3 consists of 15 amino acids. Only CDR3 DNA remains: 45 bases, in frame from the first base. The germline V gene encodes CDR1 MNHNS and CDR2 SASEGT. No treatment had been received by any patient before thyroid surgery. Using T-cell receptor beta sequencing, the study looked back at clinical samples from patients collected from the early 2010s to the late 2010s. This sequence uses TRBV6-1 and TRBJ1-6; possibly the D gene is TRBD1, per 6 matching bases. The sequence was collected from a female donor with papillary thyroid cancer or a benign thyroid nodule (not recorded which). Some clones in this sample may be carry-over from other donors' samples. The sequenced sample was blood. The bases are TGTGCCAGCAGTAGGGGACAACATTATAATTCACCCCTCCACTTT. Translated, this is CASSRGQHYNSPLHF.